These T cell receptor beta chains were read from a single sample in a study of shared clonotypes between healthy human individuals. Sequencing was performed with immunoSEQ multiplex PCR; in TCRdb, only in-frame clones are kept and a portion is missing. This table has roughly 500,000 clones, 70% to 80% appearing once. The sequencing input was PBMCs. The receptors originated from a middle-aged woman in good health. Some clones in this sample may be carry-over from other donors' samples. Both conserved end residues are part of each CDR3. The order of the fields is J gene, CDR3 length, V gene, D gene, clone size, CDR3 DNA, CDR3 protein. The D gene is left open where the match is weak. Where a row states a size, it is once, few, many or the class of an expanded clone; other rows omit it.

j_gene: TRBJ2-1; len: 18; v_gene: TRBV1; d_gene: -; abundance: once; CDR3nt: TGCACCAGCAGCCAAGATAAGGACGAGGTCGCTAGCGGGTGTGAGCAGTTCTTC; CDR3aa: CTSSQDKDEVASGCEQFF
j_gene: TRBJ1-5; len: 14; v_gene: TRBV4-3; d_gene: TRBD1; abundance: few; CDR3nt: TGCGCCAGCAGCCTAGGACAGGGGAATCAGCCCCAGCATTTT; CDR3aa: CASSLGQGNQPQHF
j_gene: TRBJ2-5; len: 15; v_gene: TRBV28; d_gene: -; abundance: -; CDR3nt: TGTGCCAGCAGTGAACCGGGGAGAACGCAAGAGACCCAGTACTTC; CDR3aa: CASSEPGRTQETQYF
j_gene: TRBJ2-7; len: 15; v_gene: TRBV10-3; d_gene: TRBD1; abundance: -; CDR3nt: TGTGCCATCAGCCCGGGACAGGGGTATTCCTACGAGCAGTACTTC; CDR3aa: CAISPGQGYSYEQYF
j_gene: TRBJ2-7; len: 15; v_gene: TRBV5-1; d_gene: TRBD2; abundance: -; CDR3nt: TGCGCCAGCAGCTCGCGGGAGGGCGACGCGGGCGAGCAGTACTTC; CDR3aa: CASSSREGDAGEQYF
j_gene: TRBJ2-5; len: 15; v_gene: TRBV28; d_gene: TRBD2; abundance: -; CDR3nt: TGTGCCAGCAGTTTGGCCCGGACTAGCGGGGGGGATCGGTACTTC; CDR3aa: CASSLARTSGGDRYF
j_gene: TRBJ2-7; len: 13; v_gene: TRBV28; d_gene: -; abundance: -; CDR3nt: TGTGCCGCTAGACCGGGACTTCCCTACGAGCAGTACTTC; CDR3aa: CAARPGLPYEQYF
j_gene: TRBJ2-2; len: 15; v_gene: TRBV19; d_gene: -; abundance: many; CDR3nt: TGTGCCAGTAGTATCCCGGGAGCGAACACCGGGGAGCTGTTTTTT; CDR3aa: CASSIPGANTGELFF
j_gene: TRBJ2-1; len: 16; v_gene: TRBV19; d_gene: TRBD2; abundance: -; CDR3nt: TGTGCCAGTAGTATAGGGGCAGGACTAGCGTTAAATGAGCAGTTCTTC; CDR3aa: CASSIGAGLALNEQFF
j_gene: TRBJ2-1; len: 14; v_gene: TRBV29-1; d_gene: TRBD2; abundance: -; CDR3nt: TGCAGCGTGCCCTCTAGCGGGAGATATGATGAGCAGTTCTTC; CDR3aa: CSVPSSGRYDEQFF
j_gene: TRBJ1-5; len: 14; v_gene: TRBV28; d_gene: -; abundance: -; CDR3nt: TGTGCCAGCAGTTCCACAGGGCCCCATCAGCCCCAGCATTTT; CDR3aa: CASSSTGPHQPQHF
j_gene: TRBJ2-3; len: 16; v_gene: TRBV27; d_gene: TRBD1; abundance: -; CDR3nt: TGTGCCAGCAGTTTTTACCAAGGACAGGGGGCTGATACGCAGTATTTT; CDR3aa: CASSFYQGQGADTQYF
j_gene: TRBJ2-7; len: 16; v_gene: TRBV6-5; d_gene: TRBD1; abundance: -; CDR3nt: TGTGCCAGCAGTTACCTATCGGGACAGGGGCTCTACGAGCAGTACTTC; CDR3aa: CASSYLSGQGLYEQYF
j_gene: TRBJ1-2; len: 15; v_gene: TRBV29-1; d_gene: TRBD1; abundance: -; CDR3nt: TGCAGCGGACTCACTTCTGGACAGGGGGGGTATGGCTACACCTTC; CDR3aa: CSGLTSGQGGYGYTF
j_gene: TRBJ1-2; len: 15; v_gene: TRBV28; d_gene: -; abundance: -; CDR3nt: TGTGCCAGCAGGGCGGGGCCGGGGTATAACTATGGCTACACCTTC; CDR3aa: CASRAGPGYNYGYTF